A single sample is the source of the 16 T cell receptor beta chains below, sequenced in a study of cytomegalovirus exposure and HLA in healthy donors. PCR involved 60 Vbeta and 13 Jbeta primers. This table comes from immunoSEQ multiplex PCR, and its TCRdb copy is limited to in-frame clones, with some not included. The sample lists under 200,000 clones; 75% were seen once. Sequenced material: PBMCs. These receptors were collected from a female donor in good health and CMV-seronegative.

The CDR3 protein is CSAPGGRELFF. The CDR3 coding sequence is TGCAGTGCACCGGGGGGCCGGGAGCTGTTTTTT. The chain employs TRBV20-1 and TRBJ2-2, with D possibly being TRBD2 (7 bases). Deletions cut 6 bases from V and 9 bases from J, with 11 bases between. This CDR3 has 11 amino acids. Germline V gene lookup returns CDR1 DFQATT and CDR2 SNEGSKA (reference sequence).

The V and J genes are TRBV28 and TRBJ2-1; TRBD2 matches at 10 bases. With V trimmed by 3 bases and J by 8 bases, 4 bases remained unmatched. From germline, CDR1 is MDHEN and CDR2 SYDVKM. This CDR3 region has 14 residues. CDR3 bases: TGTGCCAGCAGTTTTCCCCTAGCGGGAGATGAGCAGTTCTTC. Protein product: CASSFPLAGDEQFF.

The DNA of the CDR3 is TGCGCCAGCAGCCCGTTCAACGAGCCCTACGAGCAGTACTTC. Residues: CASSPFNEPYEQYF. The rearrangement joins TRBV5-1 to TRBJ2-7; no firm D call. The V gene's germline CDR1 is SGHRS and CDR2 YFSETQ. V dropped 4 bases and J dropped 2 bases, with 13 bases sitting between them. CDR3 size: 14 residues.

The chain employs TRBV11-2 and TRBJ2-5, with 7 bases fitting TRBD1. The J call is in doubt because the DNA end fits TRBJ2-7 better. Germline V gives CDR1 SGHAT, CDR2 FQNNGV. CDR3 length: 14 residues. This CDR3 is CASSLGQGTYEQYF. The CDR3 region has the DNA TGTGCCAGCAGCTTAGGACAGGGCACCTACGAGCAGTACTTC.

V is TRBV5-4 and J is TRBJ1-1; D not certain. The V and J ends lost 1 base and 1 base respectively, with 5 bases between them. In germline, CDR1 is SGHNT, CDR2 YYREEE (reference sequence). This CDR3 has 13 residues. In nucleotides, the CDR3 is TGTGCCAGCAGCTTGAGCCCGAACACTGAAGCTTTCTTT. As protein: CASSLSPNTEAFF. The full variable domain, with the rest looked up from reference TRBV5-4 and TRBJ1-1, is ETGVTQSPTHLIKTRGQQVTLRCSSQSGHNTVSWYQQALGQGPQFIFQYYREEENGRGNFPPRFSGLQFPNYSSELNVNALELDDSALYLCASSLSPNTEAFFGQGTRLTVV.

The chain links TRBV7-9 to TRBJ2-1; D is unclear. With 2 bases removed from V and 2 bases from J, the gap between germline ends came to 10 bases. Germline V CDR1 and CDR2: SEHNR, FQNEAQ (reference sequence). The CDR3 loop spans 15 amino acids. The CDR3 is CASSLPLSAYNEQFF. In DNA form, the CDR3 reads TGTGCCAGCAGCTTACCCCTTTCAGCCTACAATGAGCAGTTCTTC.

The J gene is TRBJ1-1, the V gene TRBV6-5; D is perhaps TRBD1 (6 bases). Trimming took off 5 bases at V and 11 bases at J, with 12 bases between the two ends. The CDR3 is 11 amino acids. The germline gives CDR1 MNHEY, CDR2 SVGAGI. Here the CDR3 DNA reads TGTGCCAGCAGTCCCGGGACAAGGGCTTTCTTT. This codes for CASSPGTRAFF.

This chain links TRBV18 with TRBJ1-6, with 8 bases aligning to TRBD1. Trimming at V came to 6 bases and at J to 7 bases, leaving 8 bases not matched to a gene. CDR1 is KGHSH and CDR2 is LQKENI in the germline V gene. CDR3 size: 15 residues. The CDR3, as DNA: TGTGCCAGCTCCCATGGACAGGGTGGGAATTCACCCCTCCACTTT. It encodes CASSHGQGGNSPLHF.

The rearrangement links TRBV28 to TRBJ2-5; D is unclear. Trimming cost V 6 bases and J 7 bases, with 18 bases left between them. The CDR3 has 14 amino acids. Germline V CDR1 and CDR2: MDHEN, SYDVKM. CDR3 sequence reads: CASSLGFAEGTQYF. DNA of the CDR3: TGTGCCAGCAGCCTCGGCTTCGCGGAAGGGACCCAGTACTTC.

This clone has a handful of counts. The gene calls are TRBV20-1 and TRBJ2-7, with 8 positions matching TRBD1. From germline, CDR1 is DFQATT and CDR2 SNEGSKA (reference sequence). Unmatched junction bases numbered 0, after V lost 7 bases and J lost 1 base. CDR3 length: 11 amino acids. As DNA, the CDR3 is TGCAGTGGACAGGGGTCCTACGAGCAGTACTTC. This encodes CSGQGSYEQYF.

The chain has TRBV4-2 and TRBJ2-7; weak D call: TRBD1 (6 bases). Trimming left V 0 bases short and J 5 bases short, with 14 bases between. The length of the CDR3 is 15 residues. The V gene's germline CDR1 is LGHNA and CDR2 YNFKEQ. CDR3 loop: CASSQEGQGSHEQYF. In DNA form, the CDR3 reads TGTGCCAGCAGCCAAGAAGGGCAGGGGTCCCACGAGCAGTACTTC.

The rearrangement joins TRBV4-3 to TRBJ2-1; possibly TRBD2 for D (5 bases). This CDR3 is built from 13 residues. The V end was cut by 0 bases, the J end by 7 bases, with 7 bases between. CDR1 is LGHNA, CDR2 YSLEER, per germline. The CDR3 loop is CASSQDGGNEQFF. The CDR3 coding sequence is TGCGCCAGCAGCCAAGATGGAGGAAATGAGCAGTTCTTC.

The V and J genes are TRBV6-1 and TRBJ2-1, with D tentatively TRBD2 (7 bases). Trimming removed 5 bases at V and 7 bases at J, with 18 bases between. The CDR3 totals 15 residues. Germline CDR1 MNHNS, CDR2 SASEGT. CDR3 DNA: TGTGCCAGCAGTCCACATCTGGAGGGGGGGAATGAGCAGTTCTTC. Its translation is CASSPHLEGGNEQFF.

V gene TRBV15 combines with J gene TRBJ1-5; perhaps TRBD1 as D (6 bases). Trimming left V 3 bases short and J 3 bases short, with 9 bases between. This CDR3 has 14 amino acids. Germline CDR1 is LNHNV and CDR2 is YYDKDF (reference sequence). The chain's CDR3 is CATSSDRNNQPQHF. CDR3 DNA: TGTGCCACCAGCAGCGACAGGAACAATCAGCCCCAGCATTTT.

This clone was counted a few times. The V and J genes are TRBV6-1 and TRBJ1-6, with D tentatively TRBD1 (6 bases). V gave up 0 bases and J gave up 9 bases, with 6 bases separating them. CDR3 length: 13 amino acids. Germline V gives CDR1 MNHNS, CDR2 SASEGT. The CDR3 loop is CASSEADSSPLHF. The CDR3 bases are TGTGCCAGCAGTGAAGCGGACAGTTCACCCCTCCACTTT.

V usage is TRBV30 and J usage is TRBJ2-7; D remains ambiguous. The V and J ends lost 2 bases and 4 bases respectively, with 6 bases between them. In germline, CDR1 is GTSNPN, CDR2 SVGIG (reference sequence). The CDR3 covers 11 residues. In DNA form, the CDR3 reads TGTGCCTGGAGTACCAGGTACGAGCAGTACTTC. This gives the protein CAWSTRYEQYF. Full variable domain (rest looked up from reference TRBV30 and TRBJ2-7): SQTIHQWPATLVQPVGSPLSLECTVEGTSNPNLYWYRQAAGRGLQLLFYSVGIGQISSEVPQNLSASRPQDRQFILSSKKLLLSDSGFYLCAWSTRYEQYFGPGTRLTVT.